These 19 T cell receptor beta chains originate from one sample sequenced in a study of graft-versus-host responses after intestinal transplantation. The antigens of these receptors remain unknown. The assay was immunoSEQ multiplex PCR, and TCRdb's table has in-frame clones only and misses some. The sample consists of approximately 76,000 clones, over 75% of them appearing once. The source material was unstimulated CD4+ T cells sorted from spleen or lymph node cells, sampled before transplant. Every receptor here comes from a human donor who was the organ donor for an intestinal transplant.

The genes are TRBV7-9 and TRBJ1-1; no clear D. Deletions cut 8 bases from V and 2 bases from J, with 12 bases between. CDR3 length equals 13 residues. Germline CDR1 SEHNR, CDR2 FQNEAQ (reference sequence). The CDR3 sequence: CASLVQVNTEAFF. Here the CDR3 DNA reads TGTGCCAGCTTAGTGCAGGTTAACACTGAAGCTTTCTTT.

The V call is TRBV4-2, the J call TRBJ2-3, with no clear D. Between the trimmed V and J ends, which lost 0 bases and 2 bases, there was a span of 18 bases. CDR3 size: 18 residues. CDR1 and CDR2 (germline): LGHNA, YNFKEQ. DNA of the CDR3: TGTGCCAGCAGCCAAGATTCAGTCAGGTCCACCCTCACAGATACGCAGTATTTT. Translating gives CASSQDSVRSTLTDTQYF.

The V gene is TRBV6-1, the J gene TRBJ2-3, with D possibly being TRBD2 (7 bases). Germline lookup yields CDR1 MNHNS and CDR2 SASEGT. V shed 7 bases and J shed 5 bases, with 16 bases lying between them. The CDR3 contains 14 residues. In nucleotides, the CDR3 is TGTGCCAGCATTTCGGGGGGCGCATTAGATACGCAGTATTTT. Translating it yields CASISGGALDTQYF.

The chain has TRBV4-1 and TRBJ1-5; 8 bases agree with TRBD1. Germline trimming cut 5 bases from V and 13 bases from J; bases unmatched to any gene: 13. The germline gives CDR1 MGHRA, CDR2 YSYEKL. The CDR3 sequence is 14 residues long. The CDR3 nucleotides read TGCGCCAGCAGCACTCCGGGACAGGTTAGGGGACAGCATTTT. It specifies CASSTPGQVRGQHF.

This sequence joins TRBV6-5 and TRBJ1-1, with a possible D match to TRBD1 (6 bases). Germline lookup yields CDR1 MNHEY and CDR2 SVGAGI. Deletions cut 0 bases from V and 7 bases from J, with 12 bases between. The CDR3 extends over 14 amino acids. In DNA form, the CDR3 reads TGTGCCAGCAGTTACTCTAGAGGGGGTGTTGAAGCTTTCTTT. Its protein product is CASSYSRGGVEAFF.

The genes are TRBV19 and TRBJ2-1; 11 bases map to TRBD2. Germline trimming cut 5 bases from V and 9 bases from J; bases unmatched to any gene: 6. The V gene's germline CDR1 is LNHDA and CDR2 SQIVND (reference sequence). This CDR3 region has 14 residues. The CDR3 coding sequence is TGTGCCAGTAGTTACCTAGCGGGGGGTGGTGAGCAGTTCTTC. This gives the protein CASSYLAGGGEQFF.

CDR3 region: CASSSGTGSHGYTF. In DNA form, the CDR3 reads TGTGCCAGCAGCTCCGGGACAGGGTCCCATGGCTACACCTTC. The chain has TRBV7-9 and TRBJ1-2; TRBD1 matches at 9 bases. The CDR3 consists of 14 residues. The V and J ends lost 4 bases and 6 bases, in that order; junction bases with no gene match: 6. In germline, CDR1 is SEHNR, CDR2 FQNEAQ (reference sequence).

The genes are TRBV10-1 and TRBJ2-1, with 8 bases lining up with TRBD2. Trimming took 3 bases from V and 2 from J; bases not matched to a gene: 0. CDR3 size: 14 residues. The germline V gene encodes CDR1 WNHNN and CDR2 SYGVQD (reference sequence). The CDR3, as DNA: TGCGCCAGCAGTGACGGGGGGGCCTACAATGAGCAGTTCTTC. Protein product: CASSDGGAYNEQFF.

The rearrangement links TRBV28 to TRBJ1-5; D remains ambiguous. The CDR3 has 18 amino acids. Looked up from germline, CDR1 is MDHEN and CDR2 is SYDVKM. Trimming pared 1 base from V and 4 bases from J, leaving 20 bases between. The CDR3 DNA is TGTGCCAGCAGTTTATACTTCGATGGAGCTAACGGAAATCAGCCCCAGCATTTT. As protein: CASSLYFDGANGNQPQHF.

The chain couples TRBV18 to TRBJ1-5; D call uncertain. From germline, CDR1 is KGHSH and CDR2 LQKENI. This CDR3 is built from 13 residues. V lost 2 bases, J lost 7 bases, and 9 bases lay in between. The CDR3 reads CASSPSEGQPQHF. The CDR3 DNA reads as TGTGCCAGCTCACCATCAGAGGGCCAGCCCCAGCATTTT.

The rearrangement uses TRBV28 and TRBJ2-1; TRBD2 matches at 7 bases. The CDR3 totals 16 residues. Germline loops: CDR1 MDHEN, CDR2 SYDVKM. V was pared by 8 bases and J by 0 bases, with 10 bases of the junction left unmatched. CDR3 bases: TGTGCCAGCTGGCCTAGCGGACTTAGCTCCTACAATGAGCAGTTCTTC. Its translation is CASWPSGLSSYNEQFF.

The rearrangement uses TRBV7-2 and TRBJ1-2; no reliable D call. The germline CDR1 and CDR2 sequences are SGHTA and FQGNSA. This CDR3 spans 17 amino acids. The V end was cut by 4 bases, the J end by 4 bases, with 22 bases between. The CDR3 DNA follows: TGTGCCAGCAGCTCTAGAGGGATCCAGGATGCGAGCTATGGCTACACCTTC. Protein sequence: CASSSRGIQDASYGYTF.

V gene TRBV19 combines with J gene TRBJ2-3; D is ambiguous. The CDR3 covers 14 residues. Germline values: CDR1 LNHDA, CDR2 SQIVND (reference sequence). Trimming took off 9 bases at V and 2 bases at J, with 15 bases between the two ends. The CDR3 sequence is CASARYQNTDTQYF. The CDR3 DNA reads TGTGCCAGCGCGAGGTATCAAAACACAGATACGCAGTATTTT.

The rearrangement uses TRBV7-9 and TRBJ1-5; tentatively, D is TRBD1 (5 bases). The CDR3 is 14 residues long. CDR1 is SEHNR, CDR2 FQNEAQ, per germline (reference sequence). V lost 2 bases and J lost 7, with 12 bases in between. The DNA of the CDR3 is TGTGCCAGCAGCTTACAGGGTGAAGGGCAGCCCCAGCATTTT. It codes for CASSLQGEGQPQHF.

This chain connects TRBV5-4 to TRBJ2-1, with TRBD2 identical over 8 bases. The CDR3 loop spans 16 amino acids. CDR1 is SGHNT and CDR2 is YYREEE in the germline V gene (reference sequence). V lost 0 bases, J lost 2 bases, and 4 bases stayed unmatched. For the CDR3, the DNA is TGTGCCAGCAGCTTGGCGGCGCGGGGGGCCTACAATGAGCAGTTCTTC. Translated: CASSLAARGAYNEQFF.

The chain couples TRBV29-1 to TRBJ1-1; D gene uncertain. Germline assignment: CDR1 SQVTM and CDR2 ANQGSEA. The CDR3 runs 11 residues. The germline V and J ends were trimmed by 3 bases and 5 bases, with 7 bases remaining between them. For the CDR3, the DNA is TGCAGCGTTGATTCGGTAACTGAAGCTTTCTTT. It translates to CSVDSVTEAFF.

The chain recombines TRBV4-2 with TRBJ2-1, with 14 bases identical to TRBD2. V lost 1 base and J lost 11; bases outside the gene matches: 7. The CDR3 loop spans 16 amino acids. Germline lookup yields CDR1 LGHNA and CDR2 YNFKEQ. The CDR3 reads CASSQVPGLAGDKQFF. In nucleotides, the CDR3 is TGTGCCAGCAGCCAAGTCCCGGGACTAGCGGGGGACAAGCAGTTCTTC.

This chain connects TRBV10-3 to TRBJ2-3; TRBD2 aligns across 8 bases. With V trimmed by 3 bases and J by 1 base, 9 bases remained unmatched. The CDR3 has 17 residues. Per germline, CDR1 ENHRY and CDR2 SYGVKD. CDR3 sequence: CAISEDSRRGGTDTQYF. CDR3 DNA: TGTGCCATCAGTGAAGACTCTCGGCGGGGGGGCACAGATACGCAGTATTTT.

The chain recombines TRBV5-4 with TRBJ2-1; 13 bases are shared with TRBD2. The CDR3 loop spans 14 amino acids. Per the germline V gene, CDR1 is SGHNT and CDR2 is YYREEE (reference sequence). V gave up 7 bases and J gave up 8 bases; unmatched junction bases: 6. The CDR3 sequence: CASGTSGGADEQFF. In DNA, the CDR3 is TGTGCCAGCGGTACTAGCGGGGGGGCGGATGAGCAGTTCTTC.